What follows are 23 T cell receptor beta chains derived from one specimen sequenced in a study of T cell responses to AZD1222 COVID-19 vaccine. Data came from immunoSEQ multiplex PCR; TCRdb stores just in-frame clones and leaves some out. The sample comprises about 180,000 clones, approximately 86% of which are singletons, and around 3% rests with the top ten. The sample consisted of peripheral blood, taken on day 0 of AZD1222 vaccination. The receptors shown here come from an adult in good health.

V usage is TRBV9 and J usage is TRBJ1-4; no definite D call. Germline lookup yields CDR1 SGDLS and CDR2 YYNGEE. V was shortened by 3 bases and J by 4 bases, with 7 bases between the two germline ends. The CDR3 contains 13 residues. CDR3 nucleotide sequence: TGTGCCAGCAGCGGGTGGGATAATGAAAAACTGTTTTTT. It specifies CASSGWDNEKLFF.

V is TRBV14 and J is TRBJ1-2; 7 nucleotides agree with TRBD1. V lost 1 base, J lost 2 bases, and 1 base stayed unmatched. Germline V gene sequence: CDR1 SGHDN, CDR2 FVKESK. The CDR3 has 14 amino acids. For the CDR3, the DNA is TGTGCCAGCAGCCAAGCGACAGGGAACTATGGCTACACCTTC. Amino acids: CASSQATGNYGYTF. Supplemented by reference TRBV14 and TRBJ1-2, the full variable domain reads EAGVTQFPSHSVIEKGQTVTLRCDPISGHDNLYWYRRVMGKEIKFLLHFVKESKQDESGMPNNRFLAERTGGTYSTLKVQPAELEDSGVYFCASSQATGNYGYTFGSGTRLTVV.

The chain employs TRBV6-5 and TRBJ1-4; D unresolved. CDR1 and CDR2 from the germline V gene are MNHEY and SVGAGI. V lost 8 bases and J 6 bases, leaving 13 bases between the germline ends. This CDR3 region has 13 residues. CDR3 residues: CASGKRPDEKLFF. CDR3 DNA: TGTGCCAGCGGTAAACGGCCAGATGAAAAACTGTTTTTT.

The CDR3 protein is CAWAGQGNEKLFF. Written as DNA, the CDR3 is TGTGCCTGGGCTGGACAGGGGAATGAAAAACTGTTTTTT. This chain connects TRBV30 to TRBJ1-4, with TRBD1 matching over 9 bases. In germline, CDR1 is GTSNPN, CDR2 SVGIG (reference sequence). This CDR3 contains 13 residues. V trimming: 5 bases; J trimming: 5 bases; junction bases outside the gene matches: 3.

Here the CDR3 reads CASSLALIPGGSLDEKLFF. The CDR3 DNA reads as TGCGCCAGCAGCTTGGCTCTGATCCCAGGGGGGAGTCTGGATGAAAAACTGTTTTTT. This chain links TRBV5-1 with TRBJ1-4; 7 bases match TRBD1. The CDR3 loop spans 19 amino acids. The germline V gene has CDR1 SGHRS and CDR2 YFSETQ. Unmatched junction bases numbered 17, after V lost 0 bases and J lost 6 bases.

V gene TRBV2 combines with J gene TRBJ1-4; 10 nucleotides match TRBD1. Germline trimming cut 4 bases from V and 12 bases from J; bases unmatched to any gene: 5. This CDR3 has 13 amino acids. Germline assignment: CDR1 SNHLY and CDR2 FYNNEI. The CDR3 loop reads CASSGDRGWELFF. In nucleotides, the CDR3 is TGTGCCAGCAGTGGGGACAGGGGATGGGAACTGTTTTTT.

The chain uses TRBV2 and TRBJ1-2; D remains ambiguous. This CDR3 comprises 14 residues. Looked up from germline, CDR1 is SNHLY and CDR2 is FYNNEI. Trimming cost V 7 bases and J 2 bases, with 14 bases left between them. The CDR3 loop is CASTREAYNYGYTF. DNA for the CDR3: TGTGCCAGCACCCGGGAGGCCTACAACTATGGCTACACCTTC. Based on the CDR3 plus reference TRBV2 and TRBJ1-2, the full variable domain is EPEVTQTPSHQVTQMGQEVILRCVPISNHLYFYWYRQILGQKVEFLVSFYNNEISEKSEIFDDQFSVERPDGSNFTLKIRSTKLEDSAMYFCASTREAYNYGYTFGSGTRLTVV.

The chain couples TRBV11-2 to TRBJ2-3; the match to TRBD1 covers 7 bases. With 4 bases clipped from V and 1 base from J, the junction kept 5 bases outside the gene matches. The V gene's germline CDR1 is SGHAT and CDR2 FQNNGV. CDR3 length: 15 amino acids. The CDR3 sequence: CASSYNRGGTDTQYF. The CDR3, as DNA: TGTGCCAGCAGCTACAACAGGGGCGGCACAGATACGCAGTATTTT. Together with reference TRBV11-2 and TRBJ2-3, the CDR3 gives the full variable domain: EAGVAQSPRYKIIEKRQSVAFWCNPISGHATLYWYQQILGQGPKLLIQFQNNGVVDDSQLPKDRFSAERLKGVDSTLKIQPAKLEDSAVYLCASSYNRGGTDTQYFGPGTRLTVL.

This chain links TRBV7-9 with TRBJ1-6, with TRBD1 matching over 7 bases. Unmatched junction bases numbered 17, after V lost 1 base and J lost 8 bases. CDR1 SEHNR and CDR2 FQNEAQ come from the germline V gene (reference sequence). The CDR3 is 19 residues long. The CDR3 is CASSLVLRGRTAMDSPLHF. The CDR3 nucleotides are TGTGCCAGCAGCTTAGTGTTAAGGGGGCGCACGGCTATGGATTCACCCCTCCACTTT.

The J gene is TRBJ1-4, the V gene TRBV5-1; tentatively, D is TRBD1 (5 bases). V was trimmed by 0 bases and J by 15 bases, leaving 12 bases between them. In germline, CDR1 is SGHRS, CDR2 YFSETQ. The CDR3 runs to 12 residues. The CDR3: CASSLAGLPLFF. As DNA, the CDR3 is TGCGCCAGCAGCTTGGCGGGACTCCCCTTGTTTTTT.

This chain joins TRBV11-3 and TRBJ2-3, with 10 bases aligning to TRBD2. The length of the CDR3 is 16 residues. In germline, CDR1 is SGHNT, CDR2 YENEEA. J gave up 0 bases and V 1 base, and 1 base lay outside the gene matches. The CDR3 spells CASSLASGSSTDTQYF. The CDR3 nucleotides are TGTGCCAGCAGCTTAGCTAGCGGGAGTAGCACAGATACGCAGTATTTT. Drawing the rest from reference TRBV11-3 and TRBJ2-3, the complete variable domain is EAGVVQSPRYKIIEKKQPVAFWCNPISGHNTLYWYLQNLGQGPELLIRYENEEAVDDSQLPKDRFSAERLKGVDSTLKIQPAELGDSAVYLCASSLASGSSTDTQYFGPGTRLTVL.

Only one count was recorded for this clone. This chain joins TRBV7-9 and TRBJ2-7, with TRBD2 matching 14 bases. After removal of 0 bases from V and 5 bases from J, the junction contained 0 bases not matched to a gene. This CDR3 is built from 15 residues. Per germline, CDR1 SEHNR and CDR2 FQNEAQ (reference sequence). The CDR3 loop is CASSLAGLAGDEQYF. The CDR3 nucleotides read TGTGCCAGCAGCTTAGCGGGACTAGCGGGAGACGAGCAGTACTTC. The whole variable domain, remainder taken from reference TRBV7-9 and TRBJ2-7, is DTGVSQNPRHKITKRGQNVTFRCDPISEHNRLYWYRQTLGQGPEFLTYFQNEAQLEKSRLLSDRFSAERPKGSFSTLEIQRTEQGDSAMYLCASSLAGLAGDEQYFGPGTRLTVT.

The rearrangement links TRBV5-1 to TRBJ2-7; D unresolved. CDR1 and CDR2 (germline): SGHRS, YFSETQ. The CDR3 sequence is 12 residues long. Trimming shortened V by 2 bases and J by 7 bases, and 10 bases separated the two germline ends. CDR3 in amino acids: CASSFQGREQYF. The CDR3 region has the DNA TGCGCCAGCAGCTTCCAAGGAAGGGAGCAGTACTTC.

V is TRBV7-9 and J is TRBJ2-5; D is uncertain. This CDR3 spans 14 amino acids. CDR1 SEHNR and CDR2 FQNEAQ come from the germline V gene (reference sequence). The V end was cut by 0 bases, the J end by 3 bases, with 8 bases between. The CDR3 loop is CASSLAGIEETQYF. CDR3 bases: TGTGCCAGCAGCTTAGCAGGGATTGAAGAGACCCAGTACTTC.

V usage is TRBV19 and J usage is TRBJ1-5; 9 bases fit TRBD1. This CDR3 spans 15 amino acids. Germline V lookup: CDR1 LNHDA, CDR2 SQIVND (reference sequence). Trimming cost V 5 bases and J 2 bases; bases outside gene matches: 4. CDR3 sequence (DNA): TGTGCCAGTAGTCGACAGGGGGAAGGCAATCAGCCCCAGCATTTT. Translating gives CASSRQGEGNQPQHF.

The CDR3 here is CASSFQGGLNEAFF. CDR3 nucleotide sequence: TGTGCCAGCAGCTTCCAGGGGGGGCTAAATGAAGCTTTCTTT. V is TRBV5-4 and J is TRBJ1-1; TRBD1 aligns across 7 bases. CDR3 length: 14 amino acids. Germline V gene data show CDR1 as SGHNT and CDR2 as YYREEE (reference sequence). The ends lost 2 bases at V and 7 bases at J; junction bases unmatched: 8.

The chain links TRBV27 to TRBJ2-7; D not resolved. The CDR3 is 13 amino acids. From germline, CDR1 is MNHEY and CDR2 SMNVEV (reference sequence). Trimming shortened V by 5 bases and J by 1 base, and 9 bases separated the two germline ends. CDR3 nucleotides: TGTGCCAGCAGTGGTAACCCTTCCTACGAGCAGTACTTC. This translates into CASSGNPSYEQYF.

The chain is built from TRBV25-1 and TRBJ2-7; 10 bases match TRBD1. Trimming removed 1 base from V and 7 bases from J; junction bases left unmatched: 7. CDR1 is MGHDK and CDR2 is SYGVNS in the germline V gene. The CDR3 runs to 15 residues. The CDR3 loop is CASSESRQGAREQYF. The DNA for the CDR3 is TGTGCCAGCAGTGAATCGAGACAGGGGGCGAGGGAGCAGTACTTC.

This clone was counted a single time. The chain links TRBV5-1 to TRBJ2-3; D perhaps matches TRBD2 (6 bases). Per the germline V gene, CDR1 is SGHRS and CDR2 is YFSETQ. The CDR3 runs to 14 residues. V was trimmed by 6 bases and J by 3 bases, leaving 14 bases between them. The DNA for the CDR3 is TGCGCCAGCAACCGGAGGGCCAGGACAGATACGCAGTATTTT. Its protein product is CASNRRARTDTQYF.

This chain uses TRBV6-1 with TRBJ1-1, with TRBD1 as a possible D gene (5 bases). CDR1 and CDR2 from the germline V gene are MNHNS and SASEGT. The CDR3 loop spans 15 amino acids. Trimming shortened V by 3 bases and J by 1 base, and 12 bases separated the two germline ends. CDR3 in amino acids: CASSDYRPPNTEAFF. Here the CDR3 DNA reads TGTGCCAGCAGTGATTACAGGCCTCCGAACACTGAAGCTTTCTTT.

This clone was counted between two and nine times. The chain is built from TRBV6-5 and TRBJ2-4; the match to TRBD2 covers 8 bases. The CDR3 spans 15 residues. Germline values: CDR1 MNHEY, CDR2 SVGAGI. V shed 7 bases, J shed 0 bases, and the junction held 5 bases outside the gene matches. CDR3 DNA sequence: TGTGCCAGCACCTGGCTAGCGGGAGCCAAAAACATTCAGTACTTC. Protein product: CASTWLAGAKNIQYF.

The V call is TRBV7-9, the J call TRBJ1-3, with 7 bases matching TRBD1. Germline V gene lookup returns CDR1 SEHNR and CDR2 FQNEAQ (reference sequence). The V gene end was trimmed by 5 bases and the J gene end by 0 bases; junction bases not matched to a gene: 10. The CDR3 runs 17 residues. In nucleotides, the CDR3 is TGTGCCAGCAGCCATCCCGGGACAGAGTACTCTGGAAACACCATATATTTT. As protein: CASSHPGTEYSGNTIYF.

V gene TRBV28 combines with J gene TRBJ2-1; the match to TRBD2 covers 12 bases. This CDR3 spans 15 amino acids. With V trimmed by 5 bases and J by 13 bases, 12 bases remained unmatched. Per the germline V gene, CDR1 is MDHEN and CDR2 is SYDVKM. The chain's CDR3 is CASSGTSGRKLFQFF. As DNA, the CDR3 is TGTGCCAGCAGTGGGACTAGCGGGCGAAAACTTTTTCAGTTCTTC.